The 29 T cell receptor beta chains below were found in one sample sequenced in a study of CD8 T cells in Susac syndrome. RNA was extracted with the RNeasy kit, and a quantity of about 0.5 to 1 ug was reverse transcribed using random hexamers. TCRdb itself ran the immunoSEQ multiplex PCR reads through MiXCR, one entry per CDR3 protein. The sample lists 200,000 to 250,000 distinct CDR3 sequences, approximately 95% seen once, with roughly 0.1% in the top ten. The sequencing input was CD4+ T cells from PBMCs. These receptors all come from a human donor with multiple sclerosis.

On this clonotype itself: A read error is likely, as this CDR3 ends without the conserved phenylalanine or tryptophan. The chain links TRBV29-1 to TRBJ1-1; the D gene is possibly TRBD1 (5 bases). CDR3 size: 10 residues. Looked up from germline, CDR1 is SQVTM and CDR2 is ANQGSEA. V was shortened by 4 bases and J by 7 bases, with 7 bases between the two germline ends. The chain's CDR3 is CSVGGGEAFS. The CDR3, as DNA: TGCAGCGTTGGTGGGGGTGAAGCTTTCTCT.

This clonotype has only one observation. This sequence joins TRBV24-1 and TRBJ1-2; D unclear. CDR3 size: 13 residues. The V end lost 3 bases, the J end lost 8 bases, and 12 bases lay between the germline ends. CDR1 is KGHDR and CDR2 is SFDVKD in the germline V gene. DNA for the CDR3: TGTGCCACCAGTGATGCATCGTCCAGAGGCTACACCTTC. Residues: CATSDASSRGYTF.

The rearrangement links TRBV12-3 or TRBV12-4 to TRBJ1-5; D ambiguous. The CDR3 loop spans 14 amino acids. V lost 7 bases and J 2 bases, leaving 12 bases between the germline ends. CDR3 DNA: TGTGCCAGCACCTGGCGGAGGGGCAATCAGCCCCAGCATTTT. Translation gives CASTWRRGNQPQHF.

The chain couples TRBV29-1 to TRBJ2-3, with a possible D match to TRBD2 (5 bases). The CDR3 contains 15 residues. The germline V and J ends were trimmed by 4 bases and 4 bases, with 18 bases remaining between them. The germline V gene encodes CDR1 SQVTM and CDR2 ANQGSEA. CDR3 sequence reads: CSVGVSGQIPDTQYF. CDR3 nucleotide sequence: TGCAGCGTTGGCGTCAGCGGCCAGATCCCAGATACGCAGTATTTT.

V usage is TRBV6-5 and J usage is TRBJ2-2; D not resolved. Trimming left V 5 bases short and J 0 bases short, with 10 bases between. CDR1 MNHEY and CDR2 SVGAGI come from the germline V gene. The CDR3 is made up of 15 amino acids. CDR3: CASSRQSPNTGELFF. CDR3 nucleotides: TGTGCCAGCAGTCGACAAAGCCCGAACACCGGGGAGCTGTTTTTT.

The chain employs TRBV30 and TRBJ2-1; 15 nucleotides match TRBD2. Per germline, CDR1 GTSNPN and CDR2 SVGIG (reference sequence). This CDR3 has 17 residues. After removal of 2 bases from V and 4 bases from J, the junction contained 6 bases not matched to a gene. CDR3 nucleotides: TGTGCCTGGAGTTCCGGACTAGCGGGAGGGAATTACAATGAGCAGTTCTTC. Amino acids: CAWSSGLAGGNYNEQFF.

This clonotype was seen just once. CDR3 coding DNA: TGTGCCACCAGTGACTCGGGGACCGACACTGGCGCGAACACCGGGGAGCTGTTTTTT. Protein: CATSDSGTDTGANTGELFF. The rearrangement joins TRBV24-1 to TRBJ2-2; D possibly uses TRBD1 or TRBD2 (5 bases each). The CDR3 loop spans 19 amino acids. With 4 bases removed from V and 0 bases from J, the gap between germline ends came to 20 bases. Germline V lookup: CDR1 KGHDR, CDR2 SFDVKD.

This rearrangement joins TRBV18 to TRBJ2-5; D not resolved. V was clipped by 3 bases and J by 5 bases, with 7 bases between them. The CDR3 runs 12 residues. CDR1 and CDR2 from the germline V gene are KGHSH and LQKENI. This chain's CDR3 is CASSPPKETQYF. In nucleotides, the CDR3 is TGTGCCAGCTCACCCCCCAAGGAGACCCAGTACTTC.

This chain joins TRBV5-1 and TRBJ2-3; D is possibly TRBD1 (6 bases). The CDR3 has 14 amino acids. The germline V gene encodes CDR1 SGHRS and CDR2 YFSETQ. Trimming pared 4 bases from V and 4 bases from J, leaving 13 bases between. CDR3 loop: CASSQPQGSDTQYF. The CDR3 DNA reads TGCGCCAGCAGCCAACCACAGGGTTCAGATACGCAGTATTTT.

J is TRBJ1-1 and V is TRBV20-1; D is undetermined. CDR1 and CDR2 from the germline V gene are DFQATT and SNEGSKA (reference sequence). CDR3 length: 14 residues. V lost 6 bases to trimming and J lost 0 bases, with 14 bases between them. CDR3 DNA sequence: TGCAGTGCCGGCGCCGCGGGCTTGAACACTGAAGCTTTCTTT. Protein sequence: CSAGAAGLNTEAFF.

J is TRBJ2-5 and V is TRBV5-6; perhaps D is TRBD1 or TRBD2 (6 bases each). Germline CDR1 and CDR2: SGHDT and YYEEEE. Trimming pared 4 bases from V and 0 bases from J, leaving 16 bases between. This CDR3 contains 16 residues. Here the CDR3 DNA reads TGTGCCAGCAGCCTCGGGACTCCAGGGGACCAAGAGACCCAGTACTTC. Amino acid sequence: CASSLGTPGDQETQYF.

The gene calls are TRBV7-2 and TRBJ1-4; D possibly corresponds to TRBD1 (6 bases). The V and J ends lost 1 base and 5 bases respectively, with 8 bases between them. Germline V gene sequence: CDR1 SGHTA, CDR2 FQGNSA. The length of the CDR3 is 14 residues. CDR3 bases: TGTGCCAGCAGCTTAGTGAGGGGGAATGAAAAACTGTTTTTT. It codes for CASSLVRGNEKLFF.

This chain uses TRBV11-2 with TRBJ2-7; no reliable D call. The CDR3 loop spans 18 amino acids. Trimming shortened V by 1 base and J by 12 bases, and 31 bases separated the two germline ends. CDR1 and CDR2 (germline): SGHAT, FQNNGV. The CDR3 protein is CASSLGRPRLQAPVPSYF. The CDR3 DNA follows: TGTGCCAGCAGCTTAGGCCGCCCCCGACTCCAAGCACCCGTCCCTTCGTACTTC. The full variable domain, with the rest looked up from reference TRBV11-2 and TRBJ2-7, is EAGVAQSPRYKIIEKRQSVAFWCNPISGHATLYWYQQILGQGPKLLIQFQNNGVVDDSQLPKDRFSAERLKGVDSTLKIQPAKLEDSAVYLCASSLGRPRLQAPVPSYFGPGTRLTVT.

The J gene is TRBJ2-3, the V gene TRBV5-4; D remains unclear. The V end was cut by 3 bases, the J end by 2 bases, with 7 bases between. The CDR3 contains 13 residues. In germline, CDR1 is SGHNT, CDR2 YYREEE (reference sequence). CDR3 protein: CASSSKNTDTQYF. The CDR3 nucleotides are TGTGCCAGCAGCTCCAAGAACACAGATACGCAGTATTTT.

The chain combines TRBV27 with TRBJ2-5; tentative D call: TRBD1 (6 bases). The V gene lost 6 bases and the J gene lost 5 bases, with 19 bases spanning the gap. Germline lookup yields CDR1 MNHEY and CDR2 SMNVEV (reference sequence). CDR3 length: 15 residues. DNA for the CDR3: TGTGCCAGCAGCCTAAGGGACACCCAAGGGGAGACCCAGTACTTC. Its protein is CASSLRDTQGETQYF.

This chain uses TRBV7-2 with TRBJ1-1, with a possible D match to TRBD1 (5 bases). Trimming took 6 bases from V and 2 from J, leaving 10 bases between them. CDR3 length: 13 amino acids. From germline, CDR1 is SGHTA and CDR2 FQGNSA. CDR3 DNA: TGTGCCAGCAGTCAGGGAAAAAACACTGAAGCTTTCTTT. It yields the protein CASSQGKNTEAFF.

This rearrangement joins TRBV27 to TRBJ2-1; 10 nucleotides line up with TRBD2. The CDR3 sequence is 17 residues long. CDR1 is MNHEY, CDR2 SMNVEV, per germline (reference sequence). Germline trimming cut 5 bases from V and 7 bases from J; bases unmatched to any gene: 14. The CDR3 DNA sequence: TGTGCCAGCAGTCCTCGGCGCCTAGCGGGAGTGTGGAATGAGCAGTTCTTC. It yields the protein CASSPRRLAGVWNEQFF.

The chain links TRBV20-1 to TRBJ1-1, with 8 nucleotides matching TRBD1. Trimming removed 5 bases from V and 4 bases from J; junction bases left unmatched: 12. Germline CDR1 and CDR2: DFQATT and SNEGSKA (reference sequence). CDR3 length equals 15 residues. The CDR3 DNA reads TGCAGTGCTCAAAGCGCCAGGGGGCTTGGCACTGAAGCTTTCTTT. It encodes CSAQSARGLGTEAFF.

V usage is TRBV18 and J usage is TRBJ2-7; D not certain. The CDR3 contains 13 residues. Trimming removed 4 bases from V and 3 bases from J, with 10 bases in between. CDR1 is KGHSH and CDR2 is LQKENI in the germline V gene. As DNA, the CDR3 is TGTGCCAGCTCACGACTGTCCAACTACGAGCAGTACTTC. It encodes CASSRLSNYEQYF.

This sequence joins TRBV24-1 and TRBJ2-1; 9 bases align to TRBD2. CDR1 is KGHDR and CDR2 is SFDVKD in the germline V gene. V was clipped by 4 bases and J by 0 bases; unmatched bases: 3. The CDR3 has 16 amino acids. The CDR3 bases are TGTGCCACCAGTGACGCGGGGGGGAGCTCCTACAATGAGCAGTTCTTC. This codes for CATSDAGGSSYNEQFF.

This clonotype showed up just once. In DNA form, the CDR3 reads TGTGCCAGCAGCGTAGGCGGGAAGGGGGCCGGGGAGCTGTTTTTT. Its translation is CASSVGGKGAGELFF. The gene calls are TRBV9 and TRBJ2-2; D tentatively fits TRBD1 or TRBD2 (6 bases each). Germline loops: CDR1 SGDLS, CDR2 YYNGEE. The ends were cut back, 0 bases at V and 6 bases at J, with 12 bases in the middle. The CDR3 spans 15 residues. Full variable domain (rest looked up from reference TRBV9 and TRBJ2-2): DSGVTQTPKHLITATGQRVTLRCSPRSGDLSVYWYQQSLDQGLQFLIQYYNGEERAKGNILERFSAQQFPDLHSELNLSSLELGDSALYFCASSVGGKGAGELFFGEGSRLTVL.

The chain carries TRBV18 and TRBJ2-5, with D perhaps TRBD2 (5 bases). The CDR3 contains 14 residues. The V gene lost 1 base and the J gene lost 5 bases, with 11 bases spanning the gap. CDR1 and CDR2 from the germline V gene are KGHSH and LQKENI. The CDR3 DNA follows: TGTGCCAGCTCACCACTTCCCGGGGATGAGACCCAGTACTTC. It yields the protein CASSPLPGDETQYF.

V is TRBV11-2 and J is TRBJ2-2, with TRBD2 as a possible D gene (5 bases). Per the germline V gene, CDR1 is SGHAT and CDR2 is FQNNGV. The CDR3 is 15 amino acids. V shed 1 base and J shed 4 bases, with 10 bases lying between them. The DNA for the CDR3 is TGTGCCAGCAGCTTAGCCCGGGGTTCCACCGGGGAGCTGTTTTTT. Encoded protein: CASSLARGSTGELFF.

This chain joins TRBV3-1 and TRBJ2-5, with D possibly matching TRBD2 (5 bases). Trimming pared 1 base from V and 2 bases from J, leaving 8 bases between. CDR1 LGHDT and CDR2 YNNKEL come from the germline V gene (reference sequence). The CDR3 runs 14 residues. This CDR3 is CASSQVTSQETQYF. CDR3 bases: TGTGCCAGCAGCCAAGTAACTAGTCAAGAGACCCAGTACTTC.

The chain uses TRBV29-1 and TRBJ2-7; unclear D gene. This CDR3 comprises 11 residues. Germline V gives CDR1 SQVTM, CDR2 ANQGSEA. V was pared by 7 bases and J by 4 bases, with 11 bases between. The CDR3 protein is CSASVGYEQYF. CDR3 DNA sequence: TGCAGCGCCTCGGTGGGTTACGAGCAGTACTTC.

This chain uses TRBV29-1 with TRBJ1-2, with unresolved D. This CDR3 contains 12 residues. Trimming took 3 bases from V and 8 from J, leaving 13 bases between them. CDR1 is SQVTM, CDR2 ANQGSEA, per germline. The CDR3 DNA reads TGCAGCGTTGATCGCCGGAGAAGCGGCTACACCTTC. Protein: CSVDRRRSGYTF.

The chain recombines TRBV2 with TRBJ2-6, with unresolved D. From germline, CDR1 is SNHLY and CDR2 FYNNEI. CDR3 size: 16 residues. Trimming left V 4 bases short and J 0 bases short, with 10 bases between. In DNA, the CDR3 is TGTGCCAGCAGTGCCTTGGGCGGCTCTGGGGCCAACGTCCTGACTTTC. This encodes CASSALGGSGANVLTF.

This clonotype was seen only a few times. The rearrangement uses TRBV20-1 and TRBJ1-1; D gene uncertain. Between the trimmed V and J ends, which lost 3 bases and 3 bases, there was a span of 8 bases. Germline V gene data show CDR1 as DFQATT and CDR2 as SNEGSKA (reference sequence). This CDR3 region has 12 residues. CDR3 sequence (DNA): TGCAGTGCTAGTTTGGTTGACACTGAAGCTTTCTTT. This sequence encodes CSASLVDTEAFF.

This chain uses TRBV19 with TRBJ1-1; D perhaps matches TRBD1 (5 bases). This CDR3 has 15 residues. The V end lost 0 bases, the J end lost 2 bases, and 10 bases lay between the germline ends. Germline-derived CDR1 and CDR2 are LNHDA and SQIVND (reference sequence). The CDR3 bases are TGTGCCAGTAGTATAGACAGGGCGATCAACACTGAAGCTTTCTTT. The encoded protein is CASSIDRAINTEAFF.